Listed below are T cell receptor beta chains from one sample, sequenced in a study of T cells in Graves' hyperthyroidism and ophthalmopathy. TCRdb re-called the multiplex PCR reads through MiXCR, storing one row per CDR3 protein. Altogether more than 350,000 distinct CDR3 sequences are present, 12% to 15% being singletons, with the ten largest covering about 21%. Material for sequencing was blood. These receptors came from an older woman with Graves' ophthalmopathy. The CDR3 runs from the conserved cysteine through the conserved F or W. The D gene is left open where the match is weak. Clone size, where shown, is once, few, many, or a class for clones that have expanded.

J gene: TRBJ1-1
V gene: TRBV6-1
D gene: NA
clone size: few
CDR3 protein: CASTHVESEAFF
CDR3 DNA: TGTGCCAGCACCCACGTGGAATCTGAAGCTTTCTTT

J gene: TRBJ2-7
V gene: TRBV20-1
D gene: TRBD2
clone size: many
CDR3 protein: CSARASGRYEQYF
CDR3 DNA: TGCAGTGCTAGGGCTAGCGGGAGATACGAGCAGTACTTC

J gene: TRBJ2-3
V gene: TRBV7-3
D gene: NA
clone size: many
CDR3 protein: CASSLVGIPDTQYF
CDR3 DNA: TGTGCCAGCAGCTTAGTAGGGATCCCAGATACGCAGTATTTT

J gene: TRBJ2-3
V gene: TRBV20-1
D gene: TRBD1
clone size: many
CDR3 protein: CSAKIGTGTDTQYF
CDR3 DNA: TGCAGTGCTAAGATCGGGACAGGCACAGATACGCAGTATTTT

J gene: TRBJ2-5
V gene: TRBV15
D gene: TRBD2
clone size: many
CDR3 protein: CATSSAGLAGGPETQYF
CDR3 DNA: TGTGCCACCAGCAGTGCGGGACTAGCGGGAGGGCCAGAGACCCAGTACTTC

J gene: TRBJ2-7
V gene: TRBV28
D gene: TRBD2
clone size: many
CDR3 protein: CASSLREGHEQYF
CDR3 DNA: TGTGCCAGCAGTTTGCGGGAGGGCCACGAGCAGTACTTC

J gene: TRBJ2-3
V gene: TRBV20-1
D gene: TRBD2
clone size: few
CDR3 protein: CSASHSGGTSGIVGDTQYF
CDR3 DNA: TGCAGTGCTAGCCACTCAGGTGGGACTAGCGGGATAGTGGGAGATACGCAGTATTTT

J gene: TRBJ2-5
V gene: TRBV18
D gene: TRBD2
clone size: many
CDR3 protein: CASSRGVGRRQETQYF
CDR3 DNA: TGTGCCAGCTCGCGGGGCGTCGGGAGGCGCCAAGAGACCCAGTACTTC

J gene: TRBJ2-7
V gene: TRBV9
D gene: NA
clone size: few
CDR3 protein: CASSSRQAPYEQYF
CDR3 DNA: TGTGCCAGCAGCTCGAGACAGGCCCCCTACGAGCAGTACTTC

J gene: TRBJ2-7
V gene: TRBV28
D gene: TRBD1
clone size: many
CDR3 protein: CASLDRVNEQYF
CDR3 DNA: TGTGCCAGCCTTGACAGGGTCAACGAGCAGTACTTC

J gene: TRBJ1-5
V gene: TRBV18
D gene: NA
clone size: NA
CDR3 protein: CASSPPPGWGRNQPQHF
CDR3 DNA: TGTGCCAGCTCACCACCGCCAGGGTGGGGACGCAATCAGCCCCAGCATTTT

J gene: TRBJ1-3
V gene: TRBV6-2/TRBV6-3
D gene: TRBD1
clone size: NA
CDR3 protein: CASSRGTAISGNTIYF
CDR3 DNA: TGTGCCAGCTCTAGGGGGACAGCTATCTCTGGAAACACCATATATTTT

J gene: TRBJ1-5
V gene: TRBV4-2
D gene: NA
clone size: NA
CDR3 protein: CASSQEGGNDKNQPQHF
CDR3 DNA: TGTGCCAGCAGCCAAGAAGGAGGCAACGACAAAAATCAGCCCCAGCATTTT

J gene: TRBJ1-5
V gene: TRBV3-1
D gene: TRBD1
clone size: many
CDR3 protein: CASSYRGSNQPQHF
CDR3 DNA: TGTGCCAGCAGCTACAGGGGAAGCAATCAGCCCCAGCATTTT

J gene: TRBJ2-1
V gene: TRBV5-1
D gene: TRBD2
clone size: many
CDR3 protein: CASSPSARLADHNEQFF
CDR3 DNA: TGCGCCAGCAGCCCCTCCGCCCGACTAGCGGACCACAATGAGCAGTTCTTC

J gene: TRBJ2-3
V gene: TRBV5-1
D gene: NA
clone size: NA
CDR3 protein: CASSSDYNTDTQYF
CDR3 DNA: TGCGCCAGCAGTTCCGACTATAACACAGATACGCAGTATTTT

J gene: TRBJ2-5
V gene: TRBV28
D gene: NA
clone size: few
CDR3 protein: CAISRTTTQETQYF
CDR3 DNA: TGTGCCATCTCCCGCACGACTACTCAAGAGACCCAGTACTTC

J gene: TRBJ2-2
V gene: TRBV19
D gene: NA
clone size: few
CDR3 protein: CASSSDRYTGELFF
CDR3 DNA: TGTGCCAGTAGTAGCGACAGATACACCGGGGAGCTGTTTTTT

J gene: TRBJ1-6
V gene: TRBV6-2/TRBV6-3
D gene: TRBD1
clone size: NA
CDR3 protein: CASRVQGDSPLHF
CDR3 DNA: TGTGCCAGCAGGGTACAGGGGGATTCACCCCTCCACTTT

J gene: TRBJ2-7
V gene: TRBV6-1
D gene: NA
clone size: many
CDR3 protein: CASRKTELRYEQYF
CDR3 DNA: TGTGCCAGCCGAAAGACGGAACTGCGTTACGAGCAGTACTTC

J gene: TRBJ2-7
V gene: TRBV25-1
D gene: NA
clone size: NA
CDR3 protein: CASSERRASYEQYF
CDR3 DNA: TGTGCCAGCAGTGAAAGAAGGGCCTCCTACGAGCAGTACTTC

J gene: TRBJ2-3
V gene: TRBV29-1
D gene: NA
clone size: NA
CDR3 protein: CSVTYTTDTQYF
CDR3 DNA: TGCAGCGTTACTTACACTACAGATACGCAGTATTTT